The 2 T cell receptor beta chains reported below all come from one sample, sequenced in a study of blood T cell repertoires in COVID-19. TCRdb keeps only in-frame clones here, not all; method: immunoSEQ multiplex PCR. The sample has about 200,000 clones; approximately 91% are singletons. Sequencing was done on a sample of peripheral blood. These receptors were obtained from a man in his forties or fifties with acute or convalescent COVID-19.

The chain recombines TRBV27 with TRBJ1-5; the D is unclear. The V end lost 1 base, the J end lost 9 bases, and 13 bases lay between the germline ends. Germline V gives CDR1 MNHEY, CDR2 SMNVEV (reference sequence). This CDR3 region has 14 residues. The CDR3 nucleotides read TGTGCCAGCAGTTTATGGCCCGGTTCAGGGCCCCAGCATTTT. It encodes CASSLWPGSGPQHF.

The chain has TRBV4-3 and TRBJ2-3, with unresolved D. The CDR3 is made up of 17 amino acids. The V and J ends lost 0 bases and 0 bases respectively, with 13 bases between them. CDR1 is LGHNA, CDR2 YSLEER, per germline. CDR3 residues: CASSQDRDSTSTDTQYF. The CDR3 DNA is TGCGCCAGCAGCCAAGATCGAGACTCCACTAGCACAGATACGCAGTATTTT.